The T cell receptor beta chain under discussion was sequenced for a study of shared clonotypes between healthy human individuals. This clone was recorded only once. Sequencing was performed with immunoSEQ multiplex PCR; in TCRdb, only in-frame clones are kept and a portion is missing. The sample contains approximately 940,000 clones, over 75% of which appear only once. CDR3 size: 16 residues. V dropped 0 bases and J dropped 6; count of bases not matched to a gene: 6. Germline CDR1 reads KGHSH; CDR2 reads LQKENI. This receptor was taken from a man between 18 and 29 years old in good health. The genes are TRBV18 and TRBJ2-1; 9 bases are a match to TRBD2. Specimen: memory CD4+ T cells sorted from blood. Subset noted: CD45RA-negative fraction. The CDR3 DNA reads TGTGCCAGCTCACCACCGAATAGCGGGAGTTCCAATGAGCAGTTCTTC. Translated: CASSPPNSGSSNEQFF.